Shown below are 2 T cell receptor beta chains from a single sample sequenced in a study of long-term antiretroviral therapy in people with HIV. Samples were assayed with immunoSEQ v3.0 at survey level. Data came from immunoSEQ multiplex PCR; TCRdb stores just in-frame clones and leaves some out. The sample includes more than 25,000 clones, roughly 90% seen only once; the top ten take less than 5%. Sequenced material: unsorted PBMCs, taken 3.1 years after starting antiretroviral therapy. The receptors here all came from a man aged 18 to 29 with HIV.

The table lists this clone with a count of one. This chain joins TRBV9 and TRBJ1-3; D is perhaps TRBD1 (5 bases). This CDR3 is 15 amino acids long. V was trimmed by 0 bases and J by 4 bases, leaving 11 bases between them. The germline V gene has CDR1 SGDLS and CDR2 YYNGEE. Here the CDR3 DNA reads TGTGCCAGCAGCGTAGGGGGCCTGTCGGGAAACACCATATATTTT. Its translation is CASSVGGLSGNTIYF.

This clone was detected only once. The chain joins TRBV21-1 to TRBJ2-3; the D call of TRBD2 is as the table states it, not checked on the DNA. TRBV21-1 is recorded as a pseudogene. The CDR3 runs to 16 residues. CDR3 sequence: CASSTYKDCFTDTQYF. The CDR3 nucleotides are TGTGCCAGCAGCACATACAAGGACTGCTTCACAGATACGCAGTATTTT.